Sequencing of this TCR beta chain was carried out in a study of shared clonotypes between healthy human individuals. Profiled with immunoSEQ multiplex PCR; TCRdb holds only in-frame clones, not every one. The data show about 2 million clones, with around 95% seen just once and under 0.15% held by the top ten. Turning to this clone: This same CDR3 is encoded by further DNA sequences in the sample.

Germline CDR1 is SQVTM and CDR2 is ANQGSEA. The germline V and J ends were trimmed by 4 bases and 0 bases, with 5 bases remaining between them. CDR3 length equals 12 residues. The chain is built from TRBV29-1 and TRBJ2-3; D is unclear. The sequencing sample was made of naive CD4+ T cells sorted from blood. Indicated subset: CD45RA+ positively selected. The origin of this receptor is a man aged 18 to 30 in good health. This chain's CDR3 is CSVVTSTDTQYF. In nucleotides, the CDR3 is TGCAGCGTTGTGACTAGCACAGATACGCAGTATTTT.